The 14 T cell receptor beta chains in this list originate from one sample, sequenced in a study of T cells after yellow fever vaccination. MiXCR, applied by TCRdb to the 5' RACE reads, yields one record per CDR3 protein. Here the sample spans tens of thousands of distinct CDR3 sequences, approximately 7% being singletons. The sequencing used CD8+ T cells sorted from PBMCs, collected on the day of the first yellow fever vaccination. All receptors come from a young man who received the YFV17D yellow fever vaccine.

In its sample, this clonotype is medium-sized. The gene calls are TRBV12-3 or TRBV12-4 and TRBJ2-1; perhaps TRBD1 as D (5 bases). The V gene lost 4 bases and the J gene lost 7 bases, with 14 bases spanning the gap. The CDR3 is made up of 14 amino acids. The DNA for the CDR3 is TGTGCCAGCAGTTCAGGGAAGGGTCGGAATGAGCAGTTCTTC. Its translation is CASSSGKGRNEQFF.

The V gene is TRBV6-7, the J gene TRBJ1-3; D remains ambiguous. TRBV6-7 is known as an ORF, though its function is uncertain. The germline V and J ends were trimmed by 6 bases and 3 bases, with 3 bases remaining between them. This CDR3 has 11 amino acids. DNA for the CDR3: TGTGCCAGCAGGAGTGGAAACACCATATATTTT. Residues: CASRSGNTIYF.

The rearrangement joins TRBV11-2 to TRBJ2-7, with D unresolved. V was clipped by 4 bases and J by 4 bases, with 8 bases between them. This CDR3 contains 12 residues. Germline-derived CDR1 and CDR2 are SGHAT and FQNNGV. The CDR3 region has the DNA TGTGCCAGCAGCTACACGGGTTACGAGCAGTACGTC. Its protein product is CASSYTGYEQYV.

The chain is built from TRBV15 and TRBJ2-5; possible D gene TRBD1, 6 bases. V shed 1 base and J shed 5 bases, with 11 bases lying between them. The V gene's germline CDR1 is LNHNV and CDR2 YYDKDF (reference sequence). The CDR3 runs 14 residues. Here the CDR3 reads CATSRVQGWETQYF. CDR3 nucleotide sequence: TGTGCCACCAGCAGAGTACAGGGTTGGGAGACCCAGTACTTC.

This clonotype was seen only a few times. CDR3 in amino acids: CASSAPGQRNTEAFF. As DNA, the CDR3 is TGTGCCAGCAGCGCCCCGGGACAGCGGAACACTGAAGCTTTCTTT. The rearrangement links TRBV7-9 to TRBJ1-1; 7 positions agree with TRBD1. This CDR3 spans 15 amino acids. CDR1 SEHNR and CDR2 FQNEAQ come from the germline V gene (reference sequence). V was pared by 5 bases and J by 1 base, with 7 bases of the junction left unmatched.

The chain employs TRBV5-1 and TRBJ1-2, with 7 bases matching TRBD1. Germline CDR1 is SGHRS and CDR2 is YFSETQ. V was clipped by 0 bases and J by 4 bases; unmatched bases: 6. CDR3 length: 15 amino acids. The CDR3 DNA reads as TGCGCCAGCAGCTTGGAAGGGGGCTTTTCCTATGGCTACACCTTC. It is translated as CASSLEGGFSYGYTF.

The chain combines TRBV6-2 or TRBV6-3 with TRBJ1-2; D is undetermined. The V gene lost 4 bases and the J gene lost 3 bases, with 12 bases spanning the gap. This CDR3 contains 14 residues. The germline CDR1 and CDR2 sequences are MNHEY and SVGEGT. As DNA, the CDR3 is TGTGCCAGCAGTTTCATTCCGGACTACTATGGCTACACCTTC. Translation gives CASSFIPDYYGYTF.

Notes on this clonotype: At one end the junction does not follow the germline gene, possibly because of a read error. The chain links TRBV7-6 to TRBJ2-7; tentatively, D is TRBD2 (5 bases). The CDR3 is 15 amino acids. The V gene's germline CDR1 is SGHVS and CDR2 FNYEAQ. The DNA for the CDR3 is TGTTCCAGCAGCTCGTTCCCCGGGGATTCCTACGAGCAGTACTTC. Translation gives CSSSSFPGDSYEQYF. The entire variable domain, with the rest obtained from reference TRBV7-6 and TRBJ2-7, is as follows: GAGVSQSPRYKVTKRGQDVALRCDPISGHVSLYWYRQALGQGPEFLTYFNYEAQQDKSGLPNDRFSAERPEGSISTLTIQRTEQRDSAMYRCSSSSFPGDSYEQYFGPGTRLTVT.

In the case of this clonotype: The junction departs from the called germline gene at one end, perhaps through a read error. The rearrangement uses TRBV7-2 and TRBJ1-2, with D unclear. Per germline, CDR1 SGHTA and CDR2 FQGNSA. The CDR3 totals 11 residues. Here the CDR3 DNA reads TGTGCCAGCAGCTTAGCGCAAGGGTTCTCCTTC. This translates into CASSLAQGFSF.

The rearrangement uses TRBV28 and TRBJ2-5; 10 bases map to TRBD2. The CDR3 contains 15 residues. V was pared by 5 bases and J by 5 bases, with 8 bases of the junction left unmatched. From germline, CDR1 is MDHEN and CDR2 SYDVKM. The CDR3 protein is CASSPLAGVRETQYF. The CDR3 region has the DNA TGTGCCAGCAGTCCGCTAGCGGGGGTAAGGGAGACCCAGTACTTC.

This clonotype was picked up many times. J is TRBJ2-7 and V is TRBV29-1; a weak D match, TRBD1 (5 bases). Germline values: CDR1 SQVTM, CDR2 ANQGSEA. V gave up 2 bases and J gave up 5 bases, with 16 bases separating them. The CDR3 is made up of 14 amino acids. The CDR3 DNA sequence: TGCAGCGTTGAACAGGGTGTAGGGATCCACGAGCAGTACTTC. Its translation is CSVEQGVGIHEQYF.

This clonotype was picked up a small number of times. The J gene is TRBJ2-1, the V gene TRBV7-9, with TRBD2 identical over 8 bases. The CDR3 covers 15 residues. Germline loops: CDR1 SEHNR, CDR2 FQNEAQ (reference sequence). With V trimmed by 5 bases and J by 3 bases, 6 bases remained unmatched. CDR3 protein: CASSPSGGNYNEQFF. Written as DNA, the CDR3 is TGTGCCAGCAGCCCGAGCGGGGGAAACTACAATGAGCAGTTCTTC.

This clonotype was counted at least ten times. The gene calls are TRBV11-2 and TRBJ2-3, with a possible D match to TRBD2 (5 bases). Germline assignment: CDR1 SGHAT and CDR2 FQNNGV. V was shortened by 4 bases and J by 6 bases, with 11 bases between the two germline ends. The CDR3 consists of 13 residues. The CDR3 sequence is CASSSAELDTQYF. CDR3 nucleotides: TGTGCCAGCAGCTCAGCGGAACTCGATACGCAGTATTTT.

This clonotype was counted between two and nine times. The gene calls are TRBV12-3 or TRBV12-4 and TRBJ1-2; tentatively, D is TRBD1 (5 bases). The V gene lost 3 bases and the J gene lost 6 bases, with 17 bases spanning the gap. This CDR3 region has 15 residues. The CDR3 protein is CASSFEAGYFNGYTF. DNA for the CDR3: TGTGCCAGCAGTTTTGAGGCAGGGTACTTCAATGGCTACACCTTC.